Listed below are T cell receptor beta chains from one sample, sequenced in a study of lymphopenia after photon versus proton radiotherapy. Repertoires were generated with immunoSEQ multiplex PCR, while TCRdb's copy carries only in-frame clones and drops some. Among approximately 65,000 clones listed, approximately 86% were seen once. This sample comprised peripheral blood, obtained from a patient treated with proton-based radiotherapy. The receptor source for this set is a man at least 80 years old with esophageal cancer. CDR3s include the opening cysteine and the closing phenylalanine or tryptophan. The D gene is left open where the match is weak. Clone sizes are given selectively: once, few, many, or a class where the clone is expanded.

CDR3: CASSHRVANEKLFF; DNA: TGTGCCAGCAGCCACCGAGTAGCTAATGAAAAACTGTTTTTT; size: .; D: .; V: TRBV4-2; J: TRBJ1-4
CDR3: CASSFGTGTGGVVGQFF; DNA: TGCGCCAGCAGCTTTGGCACCGGGACAGGGGGTGTTGTTGGGCAGTTCTTC; size: .; D: TRBD1; V: TRBV5-1; J: TRBJ2-1
CDR3: CASSQDLVAQYF; DNA: TGTGCCAGCAGCCAAGACTTGGTTGCGCAGTATTTT; size: .; D: .; V: TRBV4-2; J: TRBJ2-3
CDR3: CASSLGLAVSTDTQYF; DNA: TGTGCCAGCAGTCTCGGACTAGCGGTTAGCACAGATACGCAGTATTTT; size: .; D: TRBD2; V: TRBV5-5; J: TRBJ2-3
CDR3: CASSSQGSGGYTF; DNA: TGTGCCAGCAGCTCTCAGGGGTCTGGTGGCTACACCTTC; size: .; D: .; V: TRBV9; J: TRBJ1-2
CDR3: CASSQEGQGLGRGNTIYF; DNA: TGCGCCAGCAGCCAAGAGGGACAGGGGCTTGGTAGGGGAAACACCATATATTTT; size: .; D: TRBD1; V: TRBV4-1; J: TRBJ1-3
CDR3: CASSIDWPDNEKLFF; DNA: TGTGCCAGTAGTATAGATTGGCCAGATAATGAAAAACTGTTTTTT; size: once; D: .; V: TRBV19; J: TRBJ1-4
CDR3: CASSWGQGVETQYF; DNA: TGCGCCAGCAGCTGGGGACAGGGGGTAGAGACCCAGTACTTC; size: once; D: TRBD1; V: TRBV5-1; J: TRBJ2-5
CDR3: CASSYLGQGGNIQYF; DNA: TGTGCCAGCAGTTACCTTGGGCAGGGCGGGAACATTCAGTACTTC; size: .; D: .; V: TRBV6-5; J: TRBJ2-4
CDR3: CASSQVLRGQARSGELFF; DNA: TGCGCCAGCAGCCAAGTTCTTCGCGGCCAGGCGAGGTCCGGGGAGCTGTTTTTT; size: .; D: .; V: TRBV4-3; J: TRBJ2-2
CDR3: CASSFSGTAGTQYF; DNA: TGTGCCAGCAGCTTTTCCGGGACGGCGGGGACCCAGTACTTC; size: .; D: .; V: TRBV5-5; J: TRBJ2-5
CDR3: CASSEQGAEQFF; DNA: TGTGCCAGCAGTGAACAGGGGGCTGAGCAGTTCTTC; size: .; D: TRBD1; V: TRBV2; J: TRBJ2-1
CDR3: CASSFRTGGDGELFF; DNA: TGCGCCAGCAGCTTCCGGACAGGGGGAGACGGGGAGCTGTTTTTT; size: once; D: TRBD1; V: TRBV5-1; J: TRBJ2-2
CDR3: CASSSQAGTEAFF; DNA: TGTGCCAGCAGCTCACAGGCCGGGACTGAAGCTTTCTTT; size: .; D: .; V: TRBV7-9; J: TRBJ1-1
CDR3: CASSPSTGGNSPLHF; DNA: TGTGCCAGCAGCCCAAGTACAGGGGGCAATTCACCCCTCCACTTT; size: few; D: TRBD1; V: TRBV5-4; J: TRBJ1-6
CDR3: CASSLWDGRSEQYF; DNA: TGCGCCAGCAGTCTATGGGACGGCCGGAGCGAGCAGTACTTC; size: .; D: .; V: TRBV5-1; J: TRBJ2-7
CDR3: CASSSTGVSYNEQFF; DNA: TGTGCCAGCAGCTCCACAGGGGTTTCCTACAATGAGCAGTTCTTC; size: .; D: TRBD1; V: TRBV7-2; J: TRBJ2-1
CDR3: CASSLRGSYEQYF; DNA: TGTGCCAGCAGCTTGCGTGGCTCCTACGAGCAGTACTTC; size: .; D: .; V: TRBV5-6; J: TRBJ2-7
CDR3: CASSKGGMASGNTIYF; DNA: TGTGCCAGCTCAAAGGGAGGGATGGCATCTGGAAACACCATATATTTT; size: .; D: .; V: TRBV18; J: TRBJ1-3
CDR3: CASSLQGDQPQHF; DNA: TGTGCCAGCAGCTTACAGGGAGATCAGCCCCAGCATTTT; size: .; D: .; V: TRBV5-4; J: TRBJ1-5
CDR3: CASEQGAYDGYTF; DNA: TGTGCCAGCGAACAGGGGGCTTACGATGGCTACACCTTC; size: many; D: TRBD1; V: TRBV19; J: TRBJ1-2
CDR3: CAISEKGRGSKTEAFF; DNA: TGTGCCATCAGTGAGAAGGGTCGAGGAAGTAAGACTGAAGCTTTCTTT; size: .; D: .; V: TRBV10-3; J: TRBJ1-1
CDR3: CASSTPSGGGDNEQFF; DNA: TGTGCCAGCAGCACACCTAGCGGGGGGGGCGATAATGAGCAGTTCTTC; size: .; D: TRBD2; V: TRBV7-2; J: TRBJ2-1
CDR3: CASSYLAGVGEQYF; DNA: TGTGCCAGCAGCTATTTAGCGGGAGTTGGCGAGCAGTACTTC; size: .; D: TRBD2; V: TRBV9; J: TRBJ2-7
CDR3: CASSPPSGQTTEAFF; DNA: TGTGCCAGCTCACCACCCTCCGGGCAGACAACTGAAGCTTTCTTT; size: .; D: .; V: TRBV18; J: TRBJ1-1
CDR3: CASSVTGGDQPQHF; DNA: TGTGCCAGCAGTGTAACAGGGGGCGACCAGCCCCAGCATTTT; size: few; D: TRBD1; V: TRBV2; J: TRBJ1-5
CDR3: CASSSTVNTEAFF; DNA: TGTGCCAGCAGCTCGACGGTTAACACTGAAGCTTTCTTT; size: .; D: .; V: TRBV7-2; J: TRBJ1-1